The 23 T cell receptor beta chains reported below all come from one sample, sequenced in a study of T-cell reconstitution after alpha-beta-depleted transplantation in children (dated by TCRdb to the mid-2010s). Library construction relied on PCR. Sequencing took place on an Illumina HiSeq 2500. TCR library preparation used molecular barcoding, with unique molecular identifiers applied to normalize quantification of the TCRbeta repertoire. Using fastp trimming at Q25 and MiXCR clonotype assembly, TCRdb reanalyzed the public sequencing data and kept in-frame beta chains. Under each unique CDR3 protein, matching rows form one entry showing the most common genes and DNA. The sample table contains about 640,000 distinct CDR3 sequences; only one count was recorded for roughly 13% of them. The top ten clones comprise 2.2% of the sample. The treatment or condition label, read with the paper, signifies: allogeneic hematopoietic cell transplantation with graft depleted of TCRalphabeta T cells and CD19 B cells.

The sequenced sample was PBMCs, mostly from graft donor cells, obtained 360 days after TCRalphabeta/CD19-depleted stem cell transplant. These receptors were collected from a male patient aged 10 to 17 who had a stem cell transplant for acute myeloid leukemia, so the T cells may come from the graft donor.

The chain is built from TRBV11-3 and TRBJ2-3, with TRBD2 matching over 9 bases. V gave up 6 bases and J gave up 2 bases; unmatched junction bases: 6. Germline V CDR1 and CDR2: SGHNT, YENEEA. The CDR3 covers 15 residues. Here the CDR3 reads CASSSSGTTTDTQYF. CDR3 nucleotide sequence: TGTGCCAGCAGTTCTAGCGGGACTACCACAGATACGCAGTATTTT.

This chain uses TRBV18 with TRBJ2-1, with TRBD1 matching over 10 bases. CDR3 length equals 13 residues. The junction had 4 bases not matched to a gene; V was cut back by 5 bases and J by 9 bases. Germline V gives CDR1 KGHSH, CDR2 LQKENI. CDR3 sequence reads: CASSRDRGGEQFF. DNA for the CDR3: TGTGCCAGCTCAAGGGACAGGGGCGGTGAGCAGTTCTTC.

V and J are TRBV4-3 and TRBJ2-2; 7 bases line up with TRBD2. Germline assignment: CDR1 LGHNA and CDR2 YSLEER. The CDR3 runs 16 residues. The V and J ends lost 1 base and 2 bases, in that order; junction bases with no gene match: 4. This CDR3 reads CASSQGASGNTGELFF. Written as DNA, the CDR3 is TGCGCCAGCAGCCAAGGAGCTAGCGGTAACACCGGGGAGCTGTTTTTT.

This clonotype was recorded a few times. The rearrangement uses TRBV7-9 and TRBJ1-4; D unresolved. This CDR3 spans 13 amino acids. V lost 6 bases and J 4 bases, leaving 9 bases between the germline ends. The germline CDR1 and CDR2 sequences are SEHNR and FQNEAQ (reference sequence). CDR3 DNA: TGTGCCAGCAGTACTGGTATTAATGAAAAACTGTTTTTT. Translation: CASSTGINEKLFF.

A few counts support this clonotype. This chain links TRBV9 with TRBJ2-2, with TRBD2 matching 12 bases. Germline V gives CDR1 SGDLS, CDR2 YYNGEE. V lost 4 bases, J lost 8 bases, and 9 bases stayed unmatched. The CDR3 loop spans 16 amino acids. CDR3 amino acids: CASSTTSGRSLGELFF. CDR3 nucleotide sequence: TGTGCCAGCAGCACGACTAGCGGGAGATCTTTAGGGGAGCTGTTTTTT.

The rearrangement joins TRBV6-1 to TRBJ2-7, with 7 bases fitting TRBD1. The V segment lost 5 bases and the J segment 4 bases; nucleotides outside the gene matches: 11. The CDR3 totals 15 residues. The germline V gene has CDR1 MNHNS and CDR2 SASEGT. The CDR3 DNA follows: TGTGCCAGCAGTAGCCGGGACAGCGCCTCGTACGAGCAGTACTTC. Protein sequence: CASSSRDSASYEQYF.

This clonotype was observed at least ten times. This chain joins TRBV20-1 and TRBJ2-5, with TRBD2 matching over 8 bases. V gave up 5 bases and J gave up 4 bases; unmatched junction bases: 6. Per germline, CDR1 DFQATT and CDR2 SNEGSKA (reference sequence). This CDR3 has 13 residues. CDR3 region: CSAEREGPETQYF. The CDR3 nucleotides read TGCAGTGCTGAACGGGAGGGCCCAGAGACCCAGTACTTC.

This clonotype was observed many times. This chain connects TRBV12-3 or TRBV12-4 to TRBJ2-1; maybe TRBD2 (5 bases). The V end lost 2 bases, the J end lost 7 bases, and 21 bases lay between the germline ends. The CDR3 extends over 17 amino acids. The CDR3 sequence is CASSLRWRHRVSNEQFF. For the CDR3, the DNA is TGTGCCAGCAGTTTAAGGTGGAGGCACCGGGTATCTAATGAGCAGTTCTTC.

This clonotype occurred a few times. The chain recombines TRBV20-1 with TRBJ2-1; D remains unclear. V was trimmed by 2 bases and J by 0 bases, leaving 14 bases between them. CDR1 and CDR2 (germline): DFQATT, SNEGSKA (reference sequence). This CDR3 contains 16 residues. In DNA, the CDR3 is TGCAGTGCTAGATCGGCCAACTCGAGCTCCTACAATGAGCAGTTCTTC. Translated: CSARSANSSSYNEQFF.

This clonotype was seen a few times. This chain links TRBV18 with TRBJ2-5; possibly TRBD2 for D (5 bases). This CDR3 is built from 15 residues. The germline V gene has CDR1 KGHSH and CDR2 LQKENI. V shed 3 bases and J shed 2 bases, with 13 bases lying between them. DNA for the CDR3: TGTGCCAGCTCACCCTCTCGGGGATTTCAAGAGACCCAGTACTTC. Its protein is CASSPSRGFQETQYF.

This clonotype was counted once. The DNA of the CDR3 is TGTGCCACCAGTGATTCGTTTAATAAGCGGGGGATTTGGAATGAGCAGTTCTTC. It is translated as CATSDSFNKRGIWNEQFF. V is TRBV24-1 and J is TRBJ2-1; 8 bases line up with TRBD2. The germline CDR1 and CDR2 sequences are KGHDR and SFDVKD. CDR3 length: 18 residues. After removal of 2 bases from V and 7 bases from J, the junction contained 15 bases not matched to a gene.

The chain has TRBV21-1 and TRBJ2-5; the D call of TRBD1 is as the table states it, not checked on the DNA. TRBV21-1 is deemed a pseudogene. The CDR3 extends over 15 amino acids. The CDR3, as DNA: TGTGCCAGCAGCAAAGATGGGGCAGGCCGGGAGACCCAGTACTTC. Protein: CASSKDGAGRETQYF.

This clonotype turned up a few times. This chain connects TRBV20-1 to TRBJ2-1; D could derive from TRBD1 or TRBD2 (5 bases each). The CDR3 runs 15 residues. CDR1 and CDR2 from the germline V gene are DFQATT and SNEGSKA (reference sequence). V was pared by 6 bases and J by 5 bases, with 20 bases between. The CDR3 sequence: CSARAGTPRDNEQFF. CDR3 nucleotides: TGCAGTGCGCGGGCCGGGACCCCAAGGGACAATGAGCAGTTCTTC.

This clonotype has a handful of counts. V and J are TRBV11-3 and TRBJ2-1, with D unresolved. Germline assignment: CDR1 SGHNT and CDR2 YENEEA. Deletions cut 0 bases from V and 0 bases from J, with 12 bases between. The CDR3 is 17 residues long. The DNA of the CDR3 is TGTGCCAGCAGCTTAGAAGGGCCCCTAAGCTCCTACAATGAGCAGTTCTTC. Translated, it gives CASSLEGPLSSYNEQFF.

This clonotype has only a few counts. V gene TRBV18 combines with J gene TRBJ2-1, with 9 positions matching TRBD2. V shed 2 bases and J 4 bases; nucleotides not matched to a gene: 9. In germline, CDR1 is KGHSH, CDR2 LQKENI. The CDR3 is made up of 17 amino acids. CDR3 DNA: TGTGCCAGCTCACCAAGGCGGGAGGGTAAAATTTACAATGAGCAGTTCTTC. Amino acid sequence: CASSPRREGKIYNEQFF.

This clonotype was counted ten times or more. The chain joins TRBV7-9 to TRBJ2-7; D remains ambiguous. This CDR3 is 13 amino acids long. V shed 5 bases and J shed 4 bases, with 12 bases lying between them. Germline CDR1 and CDR2: SEHNR and FQNEAQ (reference sequence). The CDR3 loop reads CASSRPPPYEQYF. The CDR3 DNA sequence: TGTGCCAGCAGCCGCCCCCCTCCGTACGAGCAGTACTTC.

This clonotype occurred many times. The chain uses TRBV20-1 and TRBJ2-7; 8 nucleotides line up with TRBD2. Germline V gives CDR1 DFQATT, CDR2 SNEGSKA (reference sequence). This CDR3 spans 13 amino acids. Germline trimming cut 3 bases from V and 2 bases from J; bases unmatched to any gene: 3. The CDR3 DNA follows: TGCAGTGCTAGGGGGGGACTAGCCTACGAGCAGTACTTC. Translating gives CSARGGLAYEQYF.

The V gene is TRBV7-9, the J gene TRBJ2-1; TRBD2 agrees at 14 bases. V was pared by 4 bases and J by 1 base, with 0 bases of the junction left unmatched. CDR1 SEHNR and CDR2 FQNEAQ come from the germline V gene (reference sequence). The CDR3 has 16 amino acids. CDR3 sequence reads: CASSWTSGRSYNEQFF. In DNA form, the CDR3 reads TGTGCCAGCAGCTGGACTAGCGGGAGGTCCTACAATGAGCAGTTCTTC.

This clonotype was detected a few times. The chain recombines TRBV7-9 with TRBJ2-2; possible D gene TRBD1, 5 bases. The CDR3 is 13 residues long. V dropped 4 bases and J dropped 6 bases, with 9 bases sitting between them. The germline V gene has CDR1 SEHNR and CDR2 FQNEAQ (reference sequence). CDR3 in amino acids: CASSSRAPGELFF. The CDR3 DNA reads as TGTGCCAGCAGCTCCAGGGCTCCCGGGGAGCTGTTTTTT.

The chain links TRBV4-3 to TRBJ2-3; maybe TRBD1 (6 bases). The germline CDR1 and CDR2 sequences are LGHNA and YSLEER. The length of the CDR3 is 19 residues. V lost 0 bases and J 0 bases, leaving 19 bases between the germline ends. CDR3 sequence: CASSQDSRDTLASTDTQYF. CDR3 bases: TGCGCCAGCAGCCAAGATTCCCGGGACACCCTTGCTAGCACAGATACGCAGTATTTT.

The chain couples TRBV6-5 to TRBJ1-2, with 8 positions matching TRBD1. Germline V gives CDR1 MNHEY, CDR2 SVGAGI. This CDR3 has 12 residues. V shed 6 bases, J shed 7 bases, and the junction held 4 bases outside the gene matches. DNA for the CDR3: TGTGCCAGCAGCGAAGGACAGGGTGGCTACACCTTC. Its translation is CASSEGQGGYTF.

The chain carries TRBV28 and TRBJ2-3; maybe TRBD1 (5 bases). Trimming cost V 5 bases and J 4 bases, with 16 bases left between them. The CDR3 totals 15 residues. CDR1 is MDHEN and CDR2 is SYDVKM in the germline V gene. The DNA of the CDR3 is TGTGCCAGCAGTCCATTGGGGCAGGCATCAGATACGCAGTATTTT. Protein sequence: CASSPLGQASDTQYF.

The chain uses TRBV28 and TRBJ2-4; D is unresolved. Trimming pared 8 bases from V and 6 bases from J, leaving 8 bases between. Per germline, CDR1 MDHEN and CDR2 SYDVKM. This CDR3 has 11 amino acids. The CDR3 region is CASAGPNIQYF. The CDR3 DNA reads TGTGCCAGCGCTGGTCCAAACATTCAGTACTTC.